This TCR beta chain stems from a study of blood T cell repertoires in COVID-19. Enrollees, roughly 18 to 95 years old, lived in 20 to 25 US areas. Cohort assignment relied on participant-reported clinical history. Cohort 3 donors were reported recovered after two negative PCRs, clearance, or symptom resolution. The CDR3 covers 13 residues. Trimming pared 5 bases from V and 3 bases from J, leaving 11 bases between. Germline V CDR1 and CDR2: MNHEY, SVGAGI. In the source study's methods: The assay estimated nucleated cells by amplifying reference gene primers. The protocol was immunoSEQ multiplex PCR, while the TCRdb copy is restricted to in-frame clones and leaves out a portion. V and J calls and clone size come straight from that table; D and trimming were deduced from the DNA. The data contain about 290,000 clones, around nine tenths of them singletons.

The chain is built from TRBV6-5 and TRBJ2-7, with D possibly being TRBD2 (6 bases). This clonotype originated in a woman between 40 and 50 years old who had recovered from COVID-19. The sample taken for sequencing was PBMCs or T cells enriched from blood (not recorded which). CDR3 protein: CASSTGGGYEQYF. The CDR3 region has the DNA TGTGCCAGCAGTACCGGGGGTGGCTACGAGCAGTACTTC.